What follows is one T cell receptor (beta chain) and its context. This entry comes from a study of blood T cell repertoires in COVID-19. About the research overall: All recovered Cohort 3 donors got two negative PCRs, got clearance, or saw symptom resolution. From T cells, B-cell-depleted T cells, or PBMCs came the material, which was cDNA or gDNA. Samples representing acute and convalescent COVID-19 were sourced from the United States, Italy and Spain.

The ends lost 2 bases at V and 1 base at J; junction bases unmatched: 1. There are 14 residues in the CDR3. Germline V lookup: CDR1 MNHEY, CDR2 SVGAGI. Original methodology: Reference gene primer amplification gave nucleated cell count estimates. Here immunoSEQ multiplex PCR was the method, and the copy in TCRdb shows in-frame clones only, minus some. Clonal size and the V and J genes are those of that table, whereas D and trimming came from the DNA. Of some 200,000 clones in the sample, 87% were seen once. This chain joins TRBV6-5 and TRBJ1-2, with 7 bases matching TRBD1. The sequenced sample was PBMCs or T cells enriched from blood (not recorded which). This clonotype originated in a man aged 25-45 years in a cohort exposed to, infected with or recovered from COVID-19 (not recorded which). CDR3 protein: CASSYRDSNYGYTF. The CDR3 DNA sequence: TGTGCCAGCAGTTACCGGGACAGTAACTATGGCTACACCTTC.